This TCR beta chain was sequenced during a study of Ad26.COV2.S vaccination and SARS-CoV-2 variants. Documented treatment: roughly 18 received Ad26.COV2.S at low or high dose, single or two shots; about 5 received placebo; per-sample allocation not given. Day 63 after the first injection of vaccine or placebo was the sampling time. This clone was observed a single time. The CDR3 length is 20 residues. The V and J ends lost 5 bases and 7 bases respectively, with 32 bases between them. CDR1 and CDR2 from the germline V gene are PRHDT and FYEKMQ (reference sequence). Libraries were prepared by immunoSEQ multiplex PCR; TCRdb keeps only in-frame clonotypes and omits some of them. The table shows around 300,000 clones, with about 88% occurring only once.

Material: peripheral blood, obtained in a trial of Ad26.COV2.S vaccine versus placebo. The V call is TRBV13, the J call TRBJ1-4; D is undetermined. The receptor was isolated from a person aged 18-60 years who received the Ad26.COV2.S COVID-19 vaccine or a placebo. The CDR3 coding sequence is TGTGCCAGCAGCCCCCGAGGAGTTGCGTACCGCCAAAAGTTACGTGAAAAACTGTTTTTT. Amino acids: CASSPRGVAYRQKLREKLFF.